This T cell receptor beta chain is drawn from a study of blood T cell repertoires in COVID-19. This clone came up once. All enrollees were roughly 18 to 90 years old and from approximately 24 US areas. Participants' own reports of clinical history determined their cohort assignment. Authors' analysis steps: Reference gene primer amplification in the assay estimated nucleated cell counts. Clones were sequenced by immunoSEQ multiplex PCR, and TCRdb holds only the in-frame ones, with some missing. From that table come the V and J calls and clone size; the DNA was used to work out D and trimming. The sample holds some 380,000 clones, 88% seen once. Sequencing used PBMCs or T cells enriched from blood (not recorded which). This receptor was taken from a woman aged 40 to 50 with acute COVID-19.

The CDR3 DNA follows: TGTGCCATCAGTGTCCAGGGGCCCCCAGGGACTGAAGCTTTCTTT. It codes for CAISVQGPPGTEAFF. The chain employs TRBV10-3 and TRBJ1-1; D perhaps matches TRBD1 (6 bases). Trimming shortened V by 4 bases and J by 5 bases, and 17 bases separated the two germline ends. Germline CDR1 is ENHRY and CDR2 is SYGVKD. This CDR3 spans 15 amino acids.